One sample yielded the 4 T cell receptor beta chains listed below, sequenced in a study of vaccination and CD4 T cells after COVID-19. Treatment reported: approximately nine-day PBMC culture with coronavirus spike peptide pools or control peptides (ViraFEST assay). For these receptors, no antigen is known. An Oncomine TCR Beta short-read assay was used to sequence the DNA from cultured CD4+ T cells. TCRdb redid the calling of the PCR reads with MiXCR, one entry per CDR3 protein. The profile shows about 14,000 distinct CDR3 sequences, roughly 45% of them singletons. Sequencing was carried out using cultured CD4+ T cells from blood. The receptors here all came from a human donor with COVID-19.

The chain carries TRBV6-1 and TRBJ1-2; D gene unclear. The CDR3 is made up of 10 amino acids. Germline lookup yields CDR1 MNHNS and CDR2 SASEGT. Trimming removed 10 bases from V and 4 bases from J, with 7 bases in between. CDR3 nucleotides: TGTGCCACCACCTTCTATGGCTACACCTTC. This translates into CATTFYGYTF.

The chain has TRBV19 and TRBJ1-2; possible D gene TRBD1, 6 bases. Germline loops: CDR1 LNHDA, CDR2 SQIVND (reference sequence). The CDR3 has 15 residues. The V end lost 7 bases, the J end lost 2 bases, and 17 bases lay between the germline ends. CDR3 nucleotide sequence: TGTGCCAGTATTAACCGGGACACCCCCAACTATGGCTACACCTTC. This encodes CASINRDTPNYGYTF.

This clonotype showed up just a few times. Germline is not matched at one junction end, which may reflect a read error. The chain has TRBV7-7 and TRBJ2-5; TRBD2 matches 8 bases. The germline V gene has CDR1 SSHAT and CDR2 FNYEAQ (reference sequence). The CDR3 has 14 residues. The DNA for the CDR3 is TGTGCTAGCAGCCCCTCCGGGGGGGCAGAGACCCAGTACTTC. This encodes CASSPSGGAETQYF.

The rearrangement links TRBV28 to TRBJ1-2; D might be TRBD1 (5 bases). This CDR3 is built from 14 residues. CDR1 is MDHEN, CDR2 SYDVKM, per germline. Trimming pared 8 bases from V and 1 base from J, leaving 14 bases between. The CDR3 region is CASGLQVINYGYTF. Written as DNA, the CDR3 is TGTGCCAGCGGGCTACAGGTCATTAACTATGGCTACACCTTC.